This TCR beta chain was captured by sequencing in a study of regulatory T cells in long-lasting Graves disease. As for the study in general: Graves' patients, diagnosed recently, had received antithyroid drugs under 3 months.

Assembly of TCR beta libraries relied on iRepertoire HTBI primers together with Arm-PCR of CDR3 regions. Per the study methods: Looking across samples, the authors found under 75 TRBV and 15 or so TRBJ segments. TCRdb called the multiplex PCR reads again in MiXCR, with one record for every CDR3 protein. It is TCRdb's table, rather than the study itself, that gives the V and J calls and clone size. Among 400,000 to 450,000 distinct CDR3 sequences listed, about 15% were seen once. Time point described: newly diagnosed GD, antithyroid drugs for less than 3 months. From RNA extracted from PBMCs, the TCR library was made. Another study also made use of these data, one on T cells in Graves' hyperthyroidism and ophthalmopathy.

This clonotype was obtained from a woman aged 25 to 39 with Graves disease. Here the sequenced sample was peripheral blood mononuclear cells (PBMCs), taken at new diagnosis, from a patient treated with antithyroid drugs.

The CDR3 DNA reads TGTGCCAGCTCCTATTTGACAGCCGTTGATGAAAAACTGTTTTTT. Amino acid sequence: CASSYLTAVDEKLFF. The rearrangement uses TRBV6-1 and TRBJ1-4, with D possibly TRBD1 on 5 matching bases. Germline lookup yields CDR1 MNHNS and CDR2 SASEGT. The CDR3 loop spans 15 amino acids. The V end lost 8 bases, the J end lost 6 bases, and 19 bases lay between the germline ends.